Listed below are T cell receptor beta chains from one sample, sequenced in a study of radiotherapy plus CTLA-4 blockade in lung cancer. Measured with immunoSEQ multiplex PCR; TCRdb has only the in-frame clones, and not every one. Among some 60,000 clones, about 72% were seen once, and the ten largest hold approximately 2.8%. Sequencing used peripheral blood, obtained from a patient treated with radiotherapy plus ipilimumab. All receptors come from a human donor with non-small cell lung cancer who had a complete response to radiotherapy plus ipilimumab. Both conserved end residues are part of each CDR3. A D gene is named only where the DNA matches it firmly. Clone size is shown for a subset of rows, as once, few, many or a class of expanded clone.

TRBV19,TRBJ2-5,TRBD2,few,TGTGCCAGTAGTCCTCAGCGGGGAGCGGGAGGACAAGAGACCCAGTACTTC,CASSPQRGAGGQETQYF
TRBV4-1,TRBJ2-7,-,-,TGCGCCAGCAGCCAAGACTCTTCTCGGGGAGCGAGTCCCTACGAGCAGTACTTC,CASSQDSSRGASPYEQYF
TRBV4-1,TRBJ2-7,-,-,TGCGCCAGCAGCCAAGTTAGATCGGGGGTTACCTACGAGCAGTACTTC,CASSQVRSGVTYEQYF
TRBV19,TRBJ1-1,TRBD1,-,TGTGCCAGTAGTATGGAGACAGGGAGGACTGAAGCTTTCTTT,CASSMETGRTEAFF
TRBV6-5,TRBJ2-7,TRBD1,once,TGTGCCGGCAGCGGACGACAGGGTGTATCCCACGAGCAGTACTTC,CAGSGRQGVSHEQYF
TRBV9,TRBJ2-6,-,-,TGTGCCAGCAGCGTGGGGAGTAGCCTCTCTGGGGCCAACGTCCTGACTTTC,CASSVGSSLSGANVLTF
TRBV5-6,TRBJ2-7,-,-,TGTGCCAGCAGGCGTCAGGGTCGCTACGAGCAGTACTTC,CASRRQGRYEQYF
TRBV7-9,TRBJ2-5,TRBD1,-,TGTGCCAGCAGCTCGGACAGGGGACATTCGAAGGAGCAGTACTTC,CASSSDRGHSKEQYF
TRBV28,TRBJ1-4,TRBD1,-,TGTGCCAGCTCAGGGGACAGGCGTAATGAAAAACTGTTTTTT,CASSGDRRNEKLFF
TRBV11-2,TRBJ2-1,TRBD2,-,TGTGCCAGCAGCATGAGACTAGCGGGGTCCCAACGGTCCGTCAATGAGCAGTTCTTC,CASSMRLAGSQRSVNEQFF
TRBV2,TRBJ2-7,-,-,TGTGCCAGCAGTCGCGTGACAGAATCCTACGAGCAGTACTTC,CASSRVTESYEQYF
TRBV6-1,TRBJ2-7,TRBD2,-,TGTGCCAGCAGTGGAGGAGGGACTAGCCGTGAGCAGTACTTC,CASSGGGTSREQYF
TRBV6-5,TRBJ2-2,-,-,TGTGCCAGCAGCATTTACTCAAACACCGGGGAGCTGTTTTTT,CASSIYSNTGELFF
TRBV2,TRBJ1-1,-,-,TGTGCCAGCAGTCCTCCCAGGGAGGCTGAAGCTTTCTTT,CASSPPREAEAFF
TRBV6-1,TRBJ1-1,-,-,TGTGCCAGCAGTCGAGGGGGGGTGTACACTGAAGCTTTCTTT,CASSRGGVYTEAFF
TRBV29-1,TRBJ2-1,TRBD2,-,TGCAGCGTTGAACGAGCGGGAGGGACCAATGAGCAGTTCTTC,CSVERAGGTNEQFF
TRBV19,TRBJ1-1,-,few,TGTGCCAGTAGTATACCCAGGAGGAGAGGGACTGAAGCTTTCTTT,CASSIPRRRGTEAFF
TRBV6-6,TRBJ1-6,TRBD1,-,TGTGCCAGCAGTTACGAGGGGGCTGTCTCTAATTCACCCCTCCACTTT,CASSYEGAVSNSPLHF
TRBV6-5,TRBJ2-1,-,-,TGTGCCAGCAGCCCATCGGGATGGAGTGAGCAGTTCTTC,CASSPSGWSEQFF
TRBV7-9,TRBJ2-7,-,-,TGTGCCAGCGGAGGGGGGGGCATCTACGAGCAGTACTTC,CASGGGGIYEQYF
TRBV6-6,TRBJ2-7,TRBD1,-,TGTGCCAGCAGTTTTTCCGGGACAGGGGCCAACGAGCAGTACTTC,CASSFSGTGANEQYF
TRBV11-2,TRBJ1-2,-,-,TGTGCCAGCAGCTTAGATACGGCTAACTATGGCTACACCTTC,CASSLDTANYGYTF
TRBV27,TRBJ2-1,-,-,TGTGCCAGCAGTCCCCCGACAGGGCCGGAGGGGCAGTTCTTC,CASSPPTGPEGQFF
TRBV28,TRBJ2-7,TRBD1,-,TGTGCCAGCAGTTTCTCCAGGGGGAGTATTAGTACGGAGCAGTACTTC,CASSFSRGSISTEQYF
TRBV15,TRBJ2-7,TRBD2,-,TGTGCCACCAGCGGGACCGGACTAGCGGCGCACGAGCAGTACTTC,CATSGTGLAAHEQYF
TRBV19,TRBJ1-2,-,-,TGTGCCAGTAGTATAGACGGTAACTATGGCTACACCTTC,CASSIDGNYGYTF
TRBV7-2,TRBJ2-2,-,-,TGTGCCAGCAGCTTAGATGGGGCTGGTGGGGAGCTGTTTTTT,CASSLDGAGGELFF